These T cell receptor beta chains were read from a single sample in a study of CD8+CD57+ T cells in acquired aplastic anemia. TCRdb recomputed calls from the reads with MiXCR, one row per CDR3 protein. Seen here are about 400,000 distinct CDR3 sequences, approximately 70% observed once, and the top ten hold 4%. The sequenced sample consisted of sorted CD4+, CD8+, or CD8+CD57+ T cells (not recorded which) from PBMCs. The receptor source for this set is a human donor in good health, serving as a control. CDR3s include the opening cysteine and the closing phenylalanine or tryptophan. A D gene is named only where the DNA matches it firmly. Clone sizes are given selectively: once, few, many, or a class where the clone is expanded.

CDR3 DNA | CDR3 protein | clone size | D gene | J gene | V gene
TGTGCCAGCAGGGCGACAGGCCGCTCAGTTGCCCAGTTCTTC | CASRATGRSVAQFF | NA | NA | TRBJ2-1 | TRBV7-2
TGCGCCAGCAGCCAAGACGTAGGGACAGGGATCATGAACACTGAAGCTTTCTTT | CASSQDVGTGIMNTEAFF | many | TRBD1 | TRBJ1-1 | TRBV4-3
TGTGCCAGCAGCCACGAAGGGGCAGCCGACCGTGGCTACACCTTC | CASSHEGAADRGYTF | NA | NA | TRBJ1-2 | TRBV7-2
TGCAGTGCTACGGGGCAAAACTACGAGCATCAGCCCCAGCATTTT | CSATGQNYEHQPQHF | NA | NA | TRBJ1-5 | TRBV20-1
TGCGCCAGCAGCACCGGAACAGGACAGGCCTACGAGCAGTACTTC | CASSTGTGQAYEQYF | NA | TRBD1 | TRBJ2-7 | TRBV5-1
TGCAGCGTTGTCCAGGACAGCTACGAGCAGTACTTC | CSVVQDSYEQYF | few | NA | TRBJ2-7 | TRBV29-1
TGTGCCAGTAGTATCGAGGACAGTACCTACAAGCAGTACTTC | CASSIEDSTYKQYF | NA | NA | TRBJ2-7 | TRBV19
TGCAGCGTTGAATCTGGGCCCAGTATGTACAATGAGCAGTTCTTC | CSVESGPSMYNEQFF | once | NA | TRBJ2-1 | TRBV29-1
TGCAGCGGGGAAACAGGGGGGGGGAACACCGGGGAGCTGTTTTTT | CSGETGGGNTGELFF | NA | NA | TRBJ2-2 | TRBV29-1
TGCAGTGCTAGATCTCGCAGGCCGTACGAGCAGTACTTC | CSARSRRPYEQYF | NA | NA | TRBJ2-7 | TRBV20-1
TGTGCCAGTAGCACACAGGGGGGAGAGGATGGCTACACCTTC | CASSTQGGEDGYTF | NA | TRBD1 | TRBJ1-2 | TRBV19
TGCAGTGCTGCTCCGCTAGCGGGGGGGCAAGATACGCAGTATTTT | CSAAPLAGGQDTQYF | NA | TRBD2 | TRBJ2-3 | TRBV20-1
TGCAGCGCGGGGAGGGCAGCGTACGAGCATACGCAGTATTTT | CSAGRAAYEHTQYF | NA | TRBD2 | TRBJ2-3 | TRBV20-1
TGTGCCAGCAGCTCATCCACCGGCATAACTGGGGCCAACGTCCTGACTTTC | CASSSSTGITGANVLTF | NA | NA | TRBJ2-6 | TRBV11-1
TGTGCCAGCACCACAAACGGCATGTTCTCTGGAAACACCATATATTTT | CASTTNGMFSGNTIYF | many | NA | TRBJ1-3 | TRBV6-5
TGTGCCAGCAGTTTAAGACAGGCGCAGTACTTC | CASSLRQAQYF | many | NA | TRBJ2-7 | TRBV12-3/TRBV12-4
TGTGCCAGCAGCCTCGGACTTGGAAACACCATATATTTT | CASSLGLGNTIYF | many | NA | TRBJ1-3 | TRBV7-9
TGTGCCAGCAGCCCACACGACAATGAGCAGTTCTTC | CASSPHDNEQFF | NA | NA | TRBJ2-1 | TRBV5-8
TGCAGCGTGGGGGACACAAGGGGAAAACTGTTTTTT | CSVGDTRGKLFF | NA | NA | TRBJ1-4 | TRBV29-1
TGCAGTGCCCCGACAGGCTCTGGGGCCAACGTCCTGACTTTC | CSAPTGSGANVLTF | NA | NA | TRBJ2-6 | TRBV20-1
TGTGCCAGCAGCGTAGCAGGGGAGAGCTCCTACGAGCCTTTCTTT | CASSVAGESSYEPFF | NA | NA | TRBJ1-1 | TRBV9
TGTGTCAGCACCCAAGTAGCGGGGGTTGCCCCCAATGAGCAGCTCTTC | CVSTQVAGVAPNEQLF | NA | TRBD2 | TRBJ2-1 | TRBV19
TGTGCCAGCAGCTTAGCGAGTTGGGGACATCTACCCTCCTTCTTC | CASSLASWGHLPSFF | NA | NA | TRBJ2-1 | TRBV7-2
TGTGCCACCAGTGATTTGGGCAGGGGCCCCGAACAAGAGACCCAGTACTTC | CATSDLGRGPEQETQYF | many | NA | TRBJ2-5 | TRBV24-1
TGCAGTGCTATTCGCGCCGGCTACGAGCCCCAGCATTTT | CSAIRAGYEPQHF | NA | NA | TRBJ1-5 | TRBV20-1
TGTGCCTGCAGTCCTGGGACAGGATCTGGAAACACCATATATTTT | CACSPGTGSGNTIYF | NA | TRBD1 | TRBJ1-3 | TRBV4-2
NA | CASSVRSAPAFWQYF | NA | NA | TRBJ2-7 | TRBV9
TGCAGTGCTAGACTGGGGGTGGACTACGAGTACTTC | CSARLGVDYEYF | NA | NA | TRBJ2-5 | TRBV20-1
TGCAGTGCTAGAGTATCCAGTATTAATGACTATGGCTACACCTTC | CSARVSSINDYGYTF | once | NA | TRBJ1-2 | TRBV20-1
TGCAGCGTTGGCTGGGTACGGGGGGACTTAAGCACAGATACGCAGTATTTT | CSVGWVRGDLSTDTQYF | few | TRBD2 | TRBJ2-3 | TRBV29-1
TGTGCCAGCAGTCCGATGGTGGAAGGGCACTATGGCTACACCTTC | CASSPMVEGHYGYTF | once | NA | TRBJ1-2 | TRBV12-3/TRBV12-4
TGTGCCAGCGGCTTAGCCGCTACGCAGTATTTT | CASGLAATQYF | few | NA | TRBJ2-3 | TRBV7-9
TGTGCCAGCAGCTTTGGGACAGGGGGAAATTCACCCCTCCACTTT | CASSFGTGGNSPLHF | NA | TRBD1 | TRBJ1-6 | TRBV5-6
TGTGCCAGCGTCCAGGGGGCAAATTCACCCCTCCACTTT | CASVQGANSPLHF | NA | TRBD1 | TRBJ1-6 | TRBV2
TGTGCCAGCAGCCGACAGGGTATGAATGAAAAACTGTTTTTT | CASSRQGMNEKLFF | NA | TRBD1 | TRBJ1-4 | TRBV7-9
TGTGCCACCCGCGGACTAGCGGGGGTATCCACAGATACGCAGTATTTT | CATRGLAGVSTDTQYF | NA | TRBD2 | TRBJ2-3 | TRBV24-1
TGTGCCAGCAGTTCAGAAACAGCGCAGTTCTTC | CASSSETAQFF | many | NA | TRBJ2-1 | TRBV27
TGTGCCAGCAGTGAAACTGGCAGGGGGGAGCTGTTTTTT | CASSETGRGELFF | NA | NA | TRBJ2-2 | TRBV5-1
TGCAGTGCCCTTGCCGGTACTGACGGGCGGGAGCTGTTTTTT | CSALAGTDGRELFF | NA | NA | TRBJ2-2 | TRBV20-1
TGTGCCAGCAGCTCCCGACCGGGACAATTCGGTGAAGCTTTCTTT | CASSSRPGQFGEAFF | few | NA | TRBJ1-1 | TRBV3-1
NA | CASSFSCEQYFCAQYF | NA | NA | TRBJ2-7 | TRBV7-7